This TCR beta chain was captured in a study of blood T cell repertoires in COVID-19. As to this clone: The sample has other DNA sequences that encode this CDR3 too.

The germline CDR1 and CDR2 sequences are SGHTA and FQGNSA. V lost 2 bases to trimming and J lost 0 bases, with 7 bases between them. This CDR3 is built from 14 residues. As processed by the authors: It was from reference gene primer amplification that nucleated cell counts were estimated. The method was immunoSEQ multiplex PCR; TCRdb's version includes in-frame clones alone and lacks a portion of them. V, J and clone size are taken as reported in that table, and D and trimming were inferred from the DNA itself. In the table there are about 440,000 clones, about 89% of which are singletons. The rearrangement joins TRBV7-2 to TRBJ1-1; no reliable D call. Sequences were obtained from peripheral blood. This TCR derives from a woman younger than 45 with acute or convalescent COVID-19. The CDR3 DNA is TGTGCCAGCAGCTTATACGGGGTGAACACTGAAGCTTTCTTT. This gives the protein CASSLYGVNTEAFF.